This T cell receptor (beta chain) emerged from a study of blood T cell repertoires in COVID-19. The CDR3 spans 17 residues. The V end lost 1 base, the J end lost 3 bases, and 14 bases lay between the germline ends. The germline V gene has CDR1 SGHTS and CDR2 YDEGEE. Source study methods: Reference gene primer amplification gave estimated nucleated cell counts. TCRdb's copy holds only in-frame clones and misses some; the assay was immunoSEQ multiplex PCR. For V, J and clone size, that table is used; D and trimming come from the DNA. The sample includes 220,000 or so clones, roughly 80% of them seen just once.

The material sequenced was peripheral blood. The chain recombines TRBV5-8 with TRBJ1-6, with unresolved D. This sequence was found in a woman between 55 and 75 years old with acute or convalescent COVID-19. As DNA, the CDR3 is TGTGCCAGCAGCTTGCGGGTGGGAGGGAACTATAATTCACCCCTCCACTTT. As protein: CASSLRVGGNYNSPLHF. Full variable domain (missing parts from reference TRBV5-8 and TRBJ1-6): EAGVTQSPTHLIKTRGQQATLRCSPISGHTSVYWYQQALGLGLQFLLWYDEGEERNRGNFPPRFSGRQFPNYSSELNVNALELEDSALYLCASSLRVGGNYNSPLHFGNGTRLTVT.